This T cell receptor (beta chain) was observed in a study of spatial heterogeneity in lung cancer. The wider study: The study observed each unique TCR and UMI combination more than ten times on average in raw reads. Study outcomes and limitations: Among blood samples, ubiquitous expanded tumor TCRs appeared more at resection than at follow-up.

The CDR3 has 15 residues. Germline CDR1 reads WSHSY; CDR2 reads SAAADI. V was shortened by 7 bases and J by 10 bases, with 20 bases between the two germline ends. MiXCR was run by TCRdb on the 5' RACE reads, yielding one entry per CDR3 protein. The sample lists about 23,000 distinct CDR3 sequences; 3.3% were seen once. Described time point: sample taken at primary tumor resection. No cell sorting; template was whole RNA from tumor, lung tissue or PBMC. This clonotype appeared many times. Its antigen is as yet unknown. The sequencing used PBMCs, collected at surgery. The sequence was obtained from a female donor with early-stage non-small cell lung cancer. The gene calls are TRBV10-2 and TRBJ1-6; the D gene is possibly TRBD1 (5 bases). As DNA, the CDR3 is TGCGCCAGCACCCGAGGCGGGGCCGGACGCTCACCCCTCCACTTT. This codes for CASTRGGAGRSPLHF.